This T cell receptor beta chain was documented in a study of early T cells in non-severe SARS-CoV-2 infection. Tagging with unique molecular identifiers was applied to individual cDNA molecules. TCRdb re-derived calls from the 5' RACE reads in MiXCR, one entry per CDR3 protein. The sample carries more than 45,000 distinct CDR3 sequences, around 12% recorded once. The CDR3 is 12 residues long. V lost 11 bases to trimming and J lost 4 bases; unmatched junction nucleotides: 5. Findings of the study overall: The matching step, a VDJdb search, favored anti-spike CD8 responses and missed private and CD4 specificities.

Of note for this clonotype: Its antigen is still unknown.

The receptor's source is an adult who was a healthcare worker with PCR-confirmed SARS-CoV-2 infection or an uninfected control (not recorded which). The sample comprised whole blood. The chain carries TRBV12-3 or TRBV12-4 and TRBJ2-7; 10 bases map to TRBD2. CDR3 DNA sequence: TGTGCCGGCGGGACTAGCGTATACGAGCAGTACTTC. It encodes CAGGTSVYEQYF.